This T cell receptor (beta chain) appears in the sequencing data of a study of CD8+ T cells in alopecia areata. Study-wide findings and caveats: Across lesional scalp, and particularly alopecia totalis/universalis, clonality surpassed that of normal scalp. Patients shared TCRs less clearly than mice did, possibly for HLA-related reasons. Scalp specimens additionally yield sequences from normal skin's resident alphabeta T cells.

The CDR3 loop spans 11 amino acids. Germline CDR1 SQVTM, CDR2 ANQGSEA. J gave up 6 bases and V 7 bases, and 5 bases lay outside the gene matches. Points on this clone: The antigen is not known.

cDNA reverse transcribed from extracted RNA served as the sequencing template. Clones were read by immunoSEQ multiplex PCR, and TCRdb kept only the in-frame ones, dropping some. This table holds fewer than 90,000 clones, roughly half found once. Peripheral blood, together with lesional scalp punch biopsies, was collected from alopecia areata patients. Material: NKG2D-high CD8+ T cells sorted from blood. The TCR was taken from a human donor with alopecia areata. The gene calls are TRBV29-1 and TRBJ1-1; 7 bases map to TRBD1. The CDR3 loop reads CSAARGPEAFF. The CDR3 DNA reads TGCAGCGCAGCGAGGGGGCCTGAAGCTTTCTTT.